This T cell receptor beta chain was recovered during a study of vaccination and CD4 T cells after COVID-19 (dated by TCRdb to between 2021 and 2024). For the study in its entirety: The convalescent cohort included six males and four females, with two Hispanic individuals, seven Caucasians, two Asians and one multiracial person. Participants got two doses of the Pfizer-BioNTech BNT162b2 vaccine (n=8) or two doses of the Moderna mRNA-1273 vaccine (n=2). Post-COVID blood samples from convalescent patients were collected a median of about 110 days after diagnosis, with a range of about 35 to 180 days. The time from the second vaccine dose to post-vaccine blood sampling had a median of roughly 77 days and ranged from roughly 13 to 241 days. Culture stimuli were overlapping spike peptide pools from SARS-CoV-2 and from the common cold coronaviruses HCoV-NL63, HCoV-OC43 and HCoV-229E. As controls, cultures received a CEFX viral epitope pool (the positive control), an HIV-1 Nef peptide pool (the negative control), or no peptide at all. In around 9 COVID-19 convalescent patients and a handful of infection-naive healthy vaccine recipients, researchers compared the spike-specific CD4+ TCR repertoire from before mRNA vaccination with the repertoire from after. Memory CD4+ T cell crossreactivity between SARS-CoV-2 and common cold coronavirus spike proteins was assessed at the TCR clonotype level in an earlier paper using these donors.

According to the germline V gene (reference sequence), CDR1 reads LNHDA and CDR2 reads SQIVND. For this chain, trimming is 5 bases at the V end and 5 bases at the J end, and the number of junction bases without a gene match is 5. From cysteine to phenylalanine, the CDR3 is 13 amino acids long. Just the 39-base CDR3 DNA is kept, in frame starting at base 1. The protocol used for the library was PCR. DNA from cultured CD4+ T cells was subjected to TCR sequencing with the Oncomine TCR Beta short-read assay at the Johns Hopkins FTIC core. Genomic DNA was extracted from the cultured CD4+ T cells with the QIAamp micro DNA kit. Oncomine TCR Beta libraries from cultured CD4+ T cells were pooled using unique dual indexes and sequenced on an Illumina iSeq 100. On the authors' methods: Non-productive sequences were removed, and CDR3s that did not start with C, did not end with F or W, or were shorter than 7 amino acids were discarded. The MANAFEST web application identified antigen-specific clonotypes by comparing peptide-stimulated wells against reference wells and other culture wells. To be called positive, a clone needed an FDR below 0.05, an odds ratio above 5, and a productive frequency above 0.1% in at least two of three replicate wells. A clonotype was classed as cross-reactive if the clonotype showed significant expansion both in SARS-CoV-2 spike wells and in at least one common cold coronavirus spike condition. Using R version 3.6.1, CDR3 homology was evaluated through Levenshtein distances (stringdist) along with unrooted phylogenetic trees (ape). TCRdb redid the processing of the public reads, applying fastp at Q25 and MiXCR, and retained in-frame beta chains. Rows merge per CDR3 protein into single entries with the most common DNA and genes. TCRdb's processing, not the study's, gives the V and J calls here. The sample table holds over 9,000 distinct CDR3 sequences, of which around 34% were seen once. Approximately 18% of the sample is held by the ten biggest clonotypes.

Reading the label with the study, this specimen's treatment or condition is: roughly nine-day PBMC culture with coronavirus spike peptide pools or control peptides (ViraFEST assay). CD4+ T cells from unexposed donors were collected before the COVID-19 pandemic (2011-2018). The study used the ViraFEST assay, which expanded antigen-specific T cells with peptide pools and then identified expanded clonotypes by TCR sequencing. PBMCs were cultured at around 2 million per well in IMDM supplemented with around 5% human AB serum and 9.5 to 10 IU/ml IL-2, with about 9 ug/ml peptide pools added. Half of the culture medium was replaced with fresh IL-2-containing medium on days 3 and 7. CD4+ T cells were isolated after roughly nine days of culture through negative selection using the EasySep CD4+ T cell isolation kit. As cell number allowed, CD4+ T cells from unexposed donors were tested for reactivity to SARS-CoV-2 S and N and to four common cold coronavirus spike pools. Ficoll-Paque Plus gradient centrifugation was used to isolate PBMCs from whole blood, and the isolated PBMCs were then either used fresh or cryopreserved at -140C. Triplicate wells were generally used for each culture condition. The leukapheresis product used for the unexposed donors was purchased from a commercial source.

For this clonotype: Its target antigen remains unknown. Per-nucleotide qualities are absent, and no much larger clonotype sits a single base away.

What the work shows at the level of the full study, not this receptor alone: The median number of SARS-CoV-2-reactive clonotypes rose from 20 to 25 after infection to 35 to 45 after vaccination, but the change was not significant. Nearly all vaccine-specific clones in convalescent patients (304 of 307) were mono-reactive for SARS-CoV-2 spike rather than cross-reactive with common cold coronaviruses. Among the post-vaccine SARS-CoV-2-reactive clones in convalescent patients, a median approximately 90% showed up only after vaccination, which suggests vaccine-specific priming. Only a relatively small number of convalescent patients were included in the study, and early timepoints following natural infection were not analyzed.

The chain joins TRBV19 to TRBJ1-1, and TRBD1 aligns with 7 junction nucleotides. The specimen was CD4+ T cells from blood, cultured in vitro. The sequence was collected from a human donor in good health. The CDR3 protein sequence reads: CASSAAGGTEAFF. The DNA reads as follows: TGTGCCAGTAGTGCCGCAGGGGGGACTGAAGCTTTCTTT.